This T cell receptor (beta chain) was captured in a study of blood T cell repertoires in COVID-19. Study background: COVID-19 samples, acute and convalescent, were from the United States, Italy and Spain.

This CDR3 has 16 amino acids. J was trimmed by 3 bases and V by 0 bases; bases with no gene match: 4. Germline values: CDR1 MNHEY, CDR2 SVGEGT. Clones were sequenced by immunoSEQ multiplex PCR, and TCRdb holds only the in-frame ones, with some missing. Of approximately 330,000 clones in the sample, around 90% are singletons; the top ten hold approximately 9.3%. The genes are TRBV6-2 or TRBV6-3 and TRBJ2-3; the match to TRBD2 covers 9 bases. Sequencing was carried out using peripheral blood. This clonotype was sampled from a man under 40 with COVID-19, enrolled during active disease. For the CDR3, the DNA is TGTGCCAGCAGTTACTCGGGCGGGAGGGGTACAGATACGCAGTATTTT. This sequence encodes CASSYSGGRGTDTQYF.